Each of the 18 T cell receptor beta chains below was sequenced from the same sample in a study of regulatory T cells in long-lasting Graves disease. Building of the TCR beta libraries involved iRepertoire HTBI primers and Arm-PCR of CDR3 regions. One entry per CDR3 protein, called by TCRdb with MiXCR from the multiplex PCR reads. The sample contains hundreds of thousands of distinct CDR3 sequences, approximately 16% of which appear only once. Time point in this sample: newly diagnosed GD, antithyroid drugs for less than 3 months. Isolated PBMC RNA provided the starting material for the TCR library. These data were also filed under a second study, of T cells in Graves' hyperthyroidism and ophthalmopathy.

This sample comprised peripheral blood mononuclear cells (PBMCs), obtained at new diagnosis, from a patient treated with antithyroid drugs. The receptor set was obtained from a man aged 18 to 35 with Graves disease.

The chain recombines TRBV5-1 with TRBJ2-5, with D tentatively TRBD1 or TRBD2 (5 bases each). The CDR3 sequence is 15 residues long. The germline V and J ends were trimmed by 0 bases and 5 bases, with 14 bases remaining between them. Germline V lookup: CDR1 SGHRS, CDR2 YFSETQ. CDR3 protein: CASSLEGRVLETQYF. The CDR3 DNA reads as TGCGCCAGCAGCTTGGAGGGACGGGTTTTGGAGACCCAGTACTTC.

This clonotype was observed a handful of times. It may be a read error: a sequence one base away is much more abundant. The genes are TRBV11-2 and TRBJ2-3; no definite D call. TRBJ1-5 matches the DNA end more closely, so the J call is doubtful. Germline V gives CDR1 SGHAT, CDR2 FQNNGV. CDR3 size: 16 residues. DNA of the CDR3: TGTGCCAGCAGCTTAGCCCTCGGCGGGTACACAGATACGCAGCATTTT. Translating it yields CASSLALGGYTDTQHF.

The V and J genes are TRBV5-1 and TRBJ2-7, with a possible D match to TRBD1 (6 bases). Looked up from germline, CDR1 is SGHRS and CDR2 is YFSETQ. Trimming removed 6 bases at V and 0 bases at J, with 13 bases between. The CDR3 sequence is 14 residues long. The CDR3, as DNA: TGCGCCAGCACCGAACAGGGTGGCTCCTACGAGCAGTACTTC. It translates to CASTEQGGSYEQYF.

The sample holds a few counts of this clonotype. This chain joins TRBV4-1 and TRBJ1-1; 7 bases match TRBD1. The germline V gene has CDR1 MGHRA and CDR2 YSYEKL. CDR3 length: 17 amino acids. J lost 5 bases, V lost 0 bases, and 12 bases had no gene match. CDR3: CASSQETPGGWRTEAFF. The CDR3 bases are TGCGCCAGCAGCCAAGAAACCCCAGGGGGATGGAGAACTGAAGCTTTCTTT.

In its sample, this clonotype was seen many times. The chain employs TRBV6-5 and TRBJ1-6; the D gene is possibly TRBD1 (6 bases). The CDR3 length is 14 residues. Trimming shortened V by 2 bases and J by 7 bases, and 9 bases separated the two germline ends. Per germline, CDR1 MNHEY and CDR2 SVGAGI. The CDR3 nucleotides are TGTGCCAGCAGTTACGGAGGGGGAAATTCACCCCTCCACTTT. It translates to CASSYGGGNSPLHF.

This clonotype was detected a few times. The rearrangement links TRBV7-8 to TRBJ2-7; D may be TRBD1 or TRBD2 (5 bases each). This CDR3 region has 12 residues. In germline, CDR1 is SGHVS, CDR2 FQNEAQ. V was clipped by 2 bases and J by 6 bases, with 8 bases between them. The chain's CDR3 is CASSLMGVEQYF. The CDR3 nucleotides read TGTGCCAGCAGCTTAATGGGGGTCGAGCAGTACTTC.

This clonotype appeared many times. V gene TRBV28 combines with J gene TRBJ2-7; D may be TRBD2 (6 bases). The V end lost 7 bases, the J end lost 1 base, and 20 bases lay between the germline ends. Germline CDR1 reads MDHEN; CDR2 reads SYDVKM. The CDR3 has 16 amino acids. CDR3 bases: TGTGCCAGCACCATGGAACCGGGGGAGGTTTCCTACGAGCAGTACTTC. Its protein is CASTMEPGEVSYEQYF.

This clonotype came up many times. The CDR3 protein is CASSWGRGSVSYEQYF. The CDR3, as DNA: TGTGCCAGCAGTTGGGGCCGGGGCTCCGTCTCCTACGAGCAGTACTTC. The chain uses TRBV28 and TRBJ2-7; the D call may be TRBD1 or TRBD2 (5 bases each). Germline V lookup: CDR1 MDHEN, CDR2 SYDVKM. V was cut by 4 bases and J by 0 bases, with 16 bases left in between. This CDR3 contains 16 residues.

This clonotype showed up many times. The rearrangement links TRBV28 to TRBJ1-4; D is uncertain. Germline CDR1 is MDHEN and CDR2 is SYDVKM. The CDR3 runs to 12 residues. Trimming pared 5 bases from V and 14 bases from J, leaving 15 bases between. CDR3 residues: CASSERADGLFF. In nucleotides, the CDR3 is TGTGCCAGCAGTGAAAGGGCCGATGGGCTGTTTTTT.

This clonotype was counted at least ten times. J is TRBJ2-1 and V is TRBV12-3 or TRBV12-4, with 9 bases lining up with TRBD1. This CDR3 has 14 residues. V trimming: 6 bases; J trimming: 8 bases; junction bases outside the gene matches: 8. In DNA form, the CDR3 reads TGTGCCAGCAGGGCCGGGACAGGGACCGATGAGCAGTTCTTC. Its translation: CASRAGTGTDEQFF.

For this clonotype: One end of the junction is discordant with germline, which a read error may explain. The gene calls are TRBV20-1 and TRBJ1-2, with no clear D. This CDR3 spans 13 amino acids. Germline V gene lookup returns CDR1 DFQATT and CDR2 SNEGSKA (reference sequence). The CDR3 nucleotides read TGCAGTGCTAGGGCCCCTCCTAACTATAGCTACACCTTC. Translation: CSARAPPNYSYTF.

There are many counts of this clonotype. The DNA of the CDR3 is TGTGCCAGCAGCTCCACTGAGAGGAATGAGCAGTTCTTC. The encoded protein is CASSSTERNEQFF. The chain employs TRBV11-3 and TRBJ2-1; no clear D gene. There are 13 residues in the CDR3. With 4 bases removed from V and 7 bases from J, the gap between germline ends came to 11 bases. Germline lookup yields CDR1 SGHNT and CDR2 YENEEA.

The rearrangement links TRBV7-2 to TRBJ2-2, with D maybe TRBD2 (6 bases). Trimming took off 6 bases at V and 2 bases at J, with 22 bases between the two ends. Per germline, CDR1 SGHTA and CDR2 FQGNSA. This CDR3 has 18 residues. CDR3 residues: CASRPRWRKGTNTGELFF. For the CDR3, the DNA is TGTGCCAGCAGACCCCGGTGGCGCAAGGGGACTAACACCGGGGAGCTGTTTTTT. The whole variable domain, filled in from reference TRBV7-2 and TRBJ2-2, reads GAGVSQSPSNKVTEKGKDVELRCDPISGHTALYWYRQSLGQGLEFLIYFQGNSAPDKSGLPSDRFSAERTGGSVSTLTIQRTQQEDSAVYLCASRPRWRKGTNTGELFFGEGSRLTVL.

Only a few counts were recorded for this clonotype. The chain joins TRBV10-2 to TRBJ2-1; D remains unclear. The CDR3 length is 15 residues. Germline assignment: CDR1 WSHSY and CDR2 SAAADI. V dropped 3 bases and J dropped 8 bases, with 17 bases sitting between them. The CDR3 is CASSDHVQVLDEQFF. The CDR3 DNA reads as TGCGCCAGCAGTGACCACGTTCAAGTCTTGGATGAGCAGTTCTTC.

The rearrangement joins TRBV20-1 to TRBJ2-6; 8 nucleotides agree with TRBD2. CDR3 length: 19 residues. CDR1 and CDR2 (germline): DFQATT, SNEGSKA (reference sequence). V shed 3 bases, J shed 1 base, and the junction held 14 bases outside the gene matches. CDR3 in amino acids: CSARIGPGGGGSGANVLTF. The CDR3, as DNA: TGCAGTGCTAGGATCGGACCCGGGGGGGGTGGGTCTGGGGCCAACGTCCTGACTTTC.

Only a few counts were recorded for this clonotype. DNA for the CDR3: TGTGCCAGCAGCGCAGCTGGGGCCAACGTCCTGACTTTC. Translating it yields CASSAAGANVLTF. The J gene is TRBJ2-6, the V gene TRBV9, with no clear D. Per the germline V gene, CDR1 is SGDLS and CDR2 is YYNGEE. The CDR3 spans 13 residues. V was clipped by 3 bases and J by 2 bases, with 3 bases between them.

Ten or more counts support this clonotype. This chain uses TRBV7-2 with TRBJ2-7; the match to TRBD2 covers 11 bases. J gave up 4 bases and V 5 bases, and 4 bases lay outside the gene matches. The CDR3 totals 14 residues. The germline V gene encodes CDR1 SGHTA and CDR2 FQGNSA. CDR3 region: CASSTSGSVYEQYF. The CDR3 DNA reads as TGTGCCAGCAGCACTAGCGGGAGCGTATACGAGCAGTACTTC.

This clonotype appeared many times. The chain joins TRBV7-8 to TRBJ1-5; D is possibly TRBD1 (6 bases). V shed 4 bases and J shed 0 bases, with 10 bases lying between them. There are 15 residues in the CDR3. The germline V gene encodes CDR1 SGHVS and CDR2 FQNEAQ. CDR3 sequence (DNA): TGTGCCAGCAGCTCACAGGGTAATAGCAATCAGCCCCAGCATTTT. Amino acid sequence: CASSSQGNSNQPQHF.